What follows are 10 T cell receptor beta chains derived from one specimen sequenced in a study of blood T cell repertoires in COVID-19 (dated by TCRdb to the early 2020s). The library was made by the immunoSEQ multiplex PCR assay. This is the immuneACCESS table as TCRdb keeps it, with only in-frame sequences that have V and J called. A part of the clones is gone; compared with another copy, unresolved V genes explain less than half, and the rest is unexplained. This sample holds around 250,000 clones; around 83% were observed only once. Around 3.4% of the sample goes to the ten largest clones. The sample comprised peripheral blood. The receptors stem from a woman aged 18-29 years with acute or convalescent COVID-19.

The chain joins TRBV7-2 to TRBJ2-5; 12 bases map to TRBD2. Germline V CDR1 and CDR2: SGHTA, FQGNSA. The CDR3 is 16 residues long. Unmatched junction bases numbered 11, after V lost 5 bases and J lost 7 bases. In nucleotides, the CDR3 is TGTGCCAGCAGCAAAGCGCGGACTAGCGGGAATGTGACCCAGTACTTC. Translating it yields CASSKARTSGNVTQYF.

Notes on this clone: One end of the junction fails to match germline, which may point to a read error. The gene calls are TRBV7-7 and TRBJ2-1, with TRBD2 matching over 15 bases. Germline loops: CDR1 SSHAT, CDR2 FNYEAQ (reference sequence). The CDR3 spans 18 residues. The CDR3 nucleotides are TGTGCTAGCAGCCTGGGGACTAGCGGGAGGAGTTCCTACAATGAGCAGTTCTTC. Amino acid sequence: CASSLGTSGRSSYNEQFF.

The gene calls are TRBV9 and TRBJ2-1; weak D call: TRBD1 (6 bases). Germline V lookup: CDR1 SGDLS, CDR2 YYNGEE. The CDR3 is made up of 14 amino acids. Trimming shortened V by 3 bases and J by 13 bases, and 20 bases separated the two germline ends. In nucleotides, the CDR3 is TGTGCCAGCAGCGAGACCCCTACAGGGTCCCTCCAGTTCTTC. Protein sequence: CASSETPTGSLQFF. The full variable domain, in which reference TRBV9 and TRBJ2-1 provide the parts outside the CDR3, is DSGVTQTPKHLITATGQRVTLRCSPRSGDLSVYWYQQSLDQGLQFLIQYYNGEERAKGNILERFSAQQFPDLHSELNLSSLELGDSALYFCASSETPTGSLQFFGPGTRLTVL.

The CDR3 sequence is CASSYGQAFDGYTF. The DNA for the CDR3 is TGTGCCAGCAGTTACGGACAGGCCTTCGATGGCTACACCTTC. The rearrangement joins TRBV6-2 or TRBV6-3 to TRBJ1-2; 7 bases agree with TRBD1. The germline V gene has CDR1 MNHEY and CDR2 SVGEGT. Germline trimming cut 2 bases from V and 6 bases from J; bases unmatched to any gene: 6. The CDR3 covers 14 residues.

The J gene is TRBJ2-3, the V gene TRBV18; 11 nucleotides agree with TRBD2. V gave up 2 bases and J gave up 2 bases; unmatched junction bases: 6. The CDR3 runs 17 residues. CDR1 and CDR2 (germline): KGHSH, LQKENI. CDR3 sequence reads: CASSPGLAGDFTDTQYF. The CDR3 DNA sequence: TGTGCCAGCTCACCAGGACTAGCGGGCGACTTCACAGATACGCAGTATTTT.

The CDR3 DNA reads as TGCGCCAGCAGCTTGGCCGGCGGGAGCTCCTACAATGAGCAGTTCTTC. Its translation is CASSLAGGSSYNEQFF. The rearrangement links TRBV5-1 to TRBJ2-1, with 7 bases that match TRBD2. Trimming removed 0 bases from V and 0 bases from J; junction bases left unmatched: 3. In germline, CDR1 is SGHRS, CDR2 YFSETQ. The CDR3 spans 16 residues.

The rearrangement uses TRBV25-1 and TRBJ2-7, with TRBD1 matching over 9 bases. Germline V gene data show CDR1 as MGHDK and CDR2 as SYGVNS. Trimming removed 3 bases from V and 1 base from J; junction bases left unmatched: 4. The CDR3 loop spans 15 amino acids. Here the CDR3 reads CASSETGGKSYEQYF. The CDR3 DNA is TGTGCCAGCAGTGAGACAGGGGGGAAATCCTACGAGCAGTACTTC.

The rearrangement links TRBV6-5 to TRBJ1-3; D is ambiguous. Germline values: CDR1 MNHEY, CDR2 SVGAGI. This CDR3 is 16 amino acids long. V shed 0 bases and J shed 0 bases, with 9 bases lying between them. The CDR3 nucleotides are TGTGCCAGCAGTTACTCGGGGAGTTCCTCTGGAAACACCATATATTTT. Translated, it gives CASSYSGSSSGNTIYF.

Here the CDR3 reads CASSSGQATNTEAFF. Written as DNA, the CDR3 is TGCGCCAGCAGCTCTGGACAGGCCACGAACACTGAAGCTTTCTTT. This rearrangement joins TRBV5-1 to TRBJ1-1; 7 positions agree with TRBD1. This CDR3 has 15 amino acids. J was trimmed by 1 base and V by 3 bases; bases with no gene match: 6. The V gene's germline CDR1 is SGHRS and CDR2 YFSETQ.

In its sample, this clone was seen once. The chain carries TRBV7-2 and TRBJ2-1; D is ambiguous. This CDR3 has 16 residues. Germline V gene data show CDR1 as SGHTA and CDR2 as FQGNSA. The V and J ends lost 5 bases and 1 base respectively, with 15 bases between them. CDR3 DNA sequence: TGTGCCAGCAGCAATAACCCCCAGTCGTCCTACAATGAGCAGTTCTTC. The encoded protein is CASSNNPQSSYNEQFF.